What follows are 26 T cell receptor beta chains derived from one specimen sequenced in a study of blood T cell repertoires in COVID-19. Profiling relied on immunoSEQ multiplex PCR, and the TCRdb table lists in-frame clones only, not all of them. Among fewer than 250,000 clones listed, under 90% were seen once. The specimen sequenced was peripheral blood. The receptor source for this set is a woman of 80 years or more with COVID-19, enrolled during active disease.

The chain joins TRBV2 to TRBJ1-1; D not certain. CDR3 size: 15 residues. CDR1 is SNHLY, CDR2 FYNNEI, per germline. Trimming shortened V by 8 bases and J by 5 bases, and 21 bases separated the two germline ends. The CDR3 bases are TGTGCCAGCTCTAACGAGGCCTCAGGAGGGACTGAAGCTTTCTTT. It yields the protein CASSNEASGGTEAFF.

The CDR3 sequence: CASSDPGRQGYEQYF. CDR3 bases: TGTGCCAGCAGTGACCCGGGTCGACAGGGCTACGAGCAGTACTTC. V usage is TRBV6-1 and J usage is TRBJ2-7, with 7 bases lining up with TRBD1. Looked up from germline, CDR1 is MNHNS and CDR2 is SASEGT. The CDR3 extends over 15 amino acids. Germline trimming cut 3 bases from V and 3 bases from J; bases unmatched to any gene: 8.

This chain joins TRBV5-1 and TRBJ2-1, with TRBD2 matching over 8 bases. This CDR3 comprises 16 residues. Germline trimming cut 3 bases from V and 7 bases from J; bases unmatched to any gene: 12. Per germline, CDR1 SGHRS and CDR2 YFSETQ. Here the CDR3 DNA reads TGCGCCAGCAGCTGGGGACCTCCGGGGGGGAGTAATGAGCAGTTCTTC. Translating gives CASSWGPPGGSNEQFF.

The V call is TRBV27, the J call TRBJ1-1; 7 bases are a match to TRBD1. Germline CDR1 is MNHEY and CDR2 is SMNVEV (reference sequence). The CDR3 is 14 amino acids. Trimming took 5 bases from V and 1 from J; bases not matched to a gene: 4. CDR3 sequence reads: CASSGDRRNTEAFF. Here the CDR3 DNA reads TGTGCCAGCAGTGGGGACAGACGGAACACTGAAGCTTTCTTT.

The gene calls are TRBV28 and TRBJ2-6; maybe TRBD1 (6 bases). Trimming shortened V by 5 bases and J by 4 bases, and 12 bases separated the two germline ends. CDR3 length: 15 residues. Germline V gene lookup returns CDR1 MDHEN and CDR2 SYDVKM. CDR3 sequence: CASSPQGLGANVLTF. DNA of the CDR3: TGTGCCAGCAGTCCCCAGGGGCTCGGGGCCAACGTCCTGACTTTC. The complete variable domain, with remaining parts taken from reference TRBV28 and TRBJ2-6, reads DVKVTQSSRYLVKRTGEKVFLECVQDMDHENMFWYRQDPGLGLRLIYFSYDVKMKEKGDIPEGYSVSREKKERFSLILESASTNQTSMYLCASSPQGLGANVLTFGAGSRLTVL.

V gene TRBV5-4 combines with J gene TRBJ2-1; perhaps TRBD2 as D (5 bases). V shed 4 bases and J shed 8 bases, with 16 bases lying between them. This CDR3 contains 14 residues. The germline V gene encodes CDR1 SGHNT and CDR2 YYREEE (reference sequence). In DNA form, the CDR3 reads TGTGCCAGCAGCATCAACCCCGGGGTGGATGAGCAGTTCTTC. Protein sequence: CASSINPGVDEQFF. The full variable domain, with the rest looked up from reference TRBV5-4 and TRBJ2-1, is ETGVTQSPTHLIKTRGQQVTLRCSSQSGHNTVSWYQQALGQGPQFIFQYYREEENGRGNFPPRFSGLQFPNYSSELNVNALELDDSALYLCASSINPGVDEQFFGPGTRLTVL.

A few counts support this clone. Distinct nucleotide sequences in the sample also encode this CDR3. CDR3 residues: CASSSGGGTDTQYF. CDR3 in DNA: TGTGCCAGCAGCTCCGGGGGAGGCACAGATACGCAGTATTTT. The J gene is TRBJ2-3, the V gene TRBV11-2; weak D call: TRBD2 (6 bases). V was cut by 4 bases and J by 1 base, with 9 bases left in between. Germline lookup yields CDR1 SGHAT and CDR2 FQNNGV. The CDR3 sequence is 14 residues long.

This chain joins TRBV28 and TRBJ1-1; D is ambiguous. V was pared by 10 bases and J by 6 bases, with 12 bases between. Germline loops: CDR1 MDHEN, CDR2 SYDVKM. This CDR3 region has 11 residues. The DNA of the CDR3 is TGTGCCATCCTTGGCCGCTCTGAAGCTTTCTTT. The encoded protein is CAILGRSEAFF.

The chain links TRBV28 to TRBJ2-7; maybe TRBD1 (6 bases). From germline, CDR1 is MDHEN and CDR2 SYDVKM. The length of the CDR3 is 11 residues. Trimming cost V 8 bases and J 3 bases, with 8 bases left between them. The CDR3 DNA is TGTGCCAGCCTACAGGGCTACGAGCAGTACTTC. Encoded protein: CASLQGYEQYF.

Regarding this clone: Other DNA sequences in the same sample also yield this CDR3. This rearrangement joins TRBV10-3 to TRBJ2-1, with 9 bases fitting TRBD2. Trimming at V came to 0 bases and at J to 4 bases, leaving 1 base not matched to a gene. The CDR3 has 15 amino acids. Germline CDR1 reads ENHRY; CDR2 reads SYGVKD. CDR3 residues: CAISESSGGYNEQFF. In nucleotides, the CDR3 is TGTGCCATCAGTGAGTCTAGCGGGGGTTACAATGAGCAGTTCTTC.

The chain uses TRBV6-1 and TRBJ1-5; tentative D call: TRBD1 (6 bases). Trimming pared 1 base from V and 7 bases from J, leaving 14 bases between. CDR1 MNHNS and CDR2 SASEGT come from the germline V gene. The CDR3 sequence is 15 residues long. The CDR3 coding sequence is TGTGCCAGCAGTGAAGAGAGGTGGGGGCGGCAGCCCCAGCATTTT. Protein sequence: CASSEERWGRQPQHF.

This clone occurred a few times. The genes are TRBV28 and TRBJ2-4; 7 bases are a match to TRBD2. This CDR3 region has 13 residues. Looked up from germline, CDR1 is MDHEN and CDR2 is SYDVKM. The chain's CDR3 is CAGGSLAKNIQYF. CDR3 DNA: TGTGCGGGAGGGTCCTTAGCCAAAAACATTCAGTACTTC. Using reference TRBV28 and TRBJ2-4 for the parts outside the CDR3, the full variable domain is DVKVTQSSRYLVKRTGEKVFLECVQDMDHENMFWYRQDPGLGLRLIYFSYDVKMKEKGDIPEGYSVSREKKERFSLILESASTNQTSMYLCAGGSLAKNIQYFGAGTRLSVL.

The V gene is TRBV2, the J gene TRBJ2-5; tentative D call: TRBD1 (5 bases). Germline V gives CDR1 SNHLY, CDR2 FYNNEI. Trimming removed 2 bases from V and 4 bases from J, with 8 bases in between. This CDR3 has 13 residues. The CDR3 DNA sequence: TGTGCCAGCAGTGAACAGGGTGCAGAGACCCAGTACTTC. As protein: CASSEQGAETQYF.

The genes are TRBV7-6 and TRBJ1-1; the D is unclear. Germline values: CDR1 SGHVS, CDR2 FNYEAQ. The CDR3 spans 14 residues. Trimming took off 5 bases at V and 0 bases at J, with 10 bases between the two ends. The CDR3 reads CASSPVEVNTEAFF. CDR3 nucleotides: TGTGCCAGCAGCCCAGTCGAAGTGAACACTGAAGCTTTCTTT. Based on the CDR3 plus reference TRBV7-6 and TRBJ1-1, the full variable domain is GAGVSQSPRYKVTKRGQDVALRCDPISGHVSLYWYRQALGQGPEFLTYFNYEAQQDKSGLPNDRFSAERPEGSISTLTIQRTEQRDSAMYRCASSPVEVNTEAFFGQGTRLTVV.

The chain employs TRBV5-1 and TRBJ2-2; unclear D gene. The CDR3 runs 15 residues. CDR1 and CDR2 from the germline V gene are SGHRS and YFSETQ. V shed 4 bases and J shed 2 bases, with 12 bases lying between them. The CDR3 nucleotides are TGCGCCAGCAGCCTGGGCCTATCCAACACCGGGGAGCTGTTTTTT. Translating gives CASSLGLSNTGELFF.

The CDR3 sequence is CSADRGTEAFF. The CDR3 DNA reads as TGCAGCGCGGACAGGGGCACTGAAGCTTTCTTT. The V call is TRBV29-1, the J call TRBJ1-1; 9 nucleotides line up with TRBD1. This CDR3 is built from 11 residues. In germline, CDR1 is SQVTM, CDR2 ANQGSEA. Trimming cost V 7 bases and J 4 bases; bases outside gene matches: 1.

Worth noting for this clone: Its ends do not fully match the called genes, so a read error is possible. The chain links TRBV18 to TRBJ1-2; 10 bases align to TRBD1. Germline V lookup: CDR1 KGHSH, CDR2 LQKENI. This CDR3 has 15 residues. In nucleotides, the CDR3 is TGTGCCAGCTCACCAGAGGGGACAGGGGCCTATGGCCACACCTTC. Protein sequence: CASSPEGTGAYGHTF.

The chain has TRBV2 and TRBJ1-3; 7 nucleotides align to TRBD1. With 2 bases clipped from V and 7 bases from J, the junction kept 5 bases outside the gene matches. The CDR3 loop spans 14 amino acids. The V gene's germline CDR1 is SNHLY and CDR2 FYNNEI. The CDR3 sequence is CASSEQGDSNTIYF. CDR3 in DNA: TGTGCCAGCAGTGAACAGGGGGACTCGAACACCATATATTTT.

The chain couples TRBV19 to TRBJ2-2; D remains unclear. CDR1 and CDR2 (germline): LNHDA, SQIVND (reference sequence). Trimming took 5 bases from V and 1 from J, leaving 5 bases between them. The CDR3 loop spans 13 amino acids. The DNA for the CDR3 is TGTGCCAGTAGTTATCGGAACACCGGGGAGCTGTTTTTT. Protein sequence: CASSYRNTGELFF.

This clone was detected only once. This rearrangement joins TRBV3-1 (or the pseudogene TRBV3-2) to TRBJ2-2, with 11 bases fitting TRBD2. Germline CDR1 is LGHDT and CDR2 is YNNKEL (reference sequence). Germline trimming cut 2 bases from V and 4 bases from J; bases unmatched to any gene: 9. This CDR3 spans 18 amino acids. Here the CDR3 DNA reads TGTGCCAGCAGCCAACCCGCTAGCGGGGGGTTTCGCACCGGGGAGCTGTTTTTT. Encoded protein: CASSQPASGGFRTGELFF.

The chain recombines TRBV5-1 with TRBJ1-2; possibly TRBD1 for D (6 bases). The germline V gene has CDR1 SGHRS and CDR2 YFSETQ. Trimming removed 4 bases at V and 0 bases at J, with 10 bases between. The CDR3 is made up of 14 amino acids. For the CDR3, the DNA is TGCGCCAGCAGCGGACAGCTAACTAACTATGGCTACACCTTC. Its translation is CASSGQLTNYGYTF.

V usage is TRBV29-1 and J usage is TRBJ2-6, with D possibly TRBD1 on 6 matching bases. Germline values: CDR1 SQVTM, CDR2 ANQGSEA. The V and J ends lost 4 bases and 0 bases respectively, with 16 bases between them. CDR3 length: 17 amino acids. CDR3 coding DNA: TGCAGCGTTGGATTGCAAGGACAGAGCTCTGGGGCCAACGTCCTGACTTTC. Its translation is CSVGLQGQSSGANVLTF.

This chain joins TRBV9 and TRBJ1-2; 8 bases line up with TRBD1. The length of the CDR3 is 14 residues. The germline V gene has CDR1 SGDLS and CDR2 YYNGEE. V was pared by 4 bases and J by 4 bases, with 6 bases of the junction left unmatched. The CDR3 DNA sequence: TGTGCCAGCAGCCCCCGGACAGGGACCTATGGCTACACCTTC. As protein: CASSPRTGTYGYTF.

This chain joins TRBV6-5 and TRBJ1-5; D is undetermined. This CDR3 comprises 14 residues. V lost 7 bases and J 6 bases, leaving 16 bases between the germline ends. The V gene's germline CDR1 is MNHEY and CDR2 SVGAGI. CDR3 protein: CASIGTPGAQPQHF. The CDR3, as DNA: TGTGCCAGCATCGGCACGCCGGGAGCTCAGCCCCAGCATTTT.

On this clone itself: The identical CDR3 is also encoded by other nucleotide sequences in the sample. The chain has TRBV5-1 and TRBJ1-3; D perhaps matches TRBD1 (5 bases). V was cut by 0 bases and J by 2 bases, with 9 bases left in between. Per germline, CDR1 SGHRS and CDR2 YFSETQ. The CDR3 contains 15 residues. The CDR3 is CASSLGQGTGNTIYF. The CDR3 DNA reads TGCGCCAGCAGCTTGGGGCAGGGCACTGGAAACACCATATATTTT. Complete variable domain (other parts from reference TRBV5-1 and TRBJ1-3): KAGVTQTPRYLIKTRGQQVTLSCSPISGHRSVSWYQQTPGQGLQFLFEYFSETQRNKGNFPGRFSGRQFSNSRSEMNVSTLELGDSALYLCASSLGQGTGNTIYFGEGSWLTVV.

This chain connects TRBV6-5 to TRBJ1-5; 8 nucleotides match TRBD1. Germline V gene lookup returns CDR1 MNHEY and CDR2 SVGAGI. J was trimmed by 2 bases and V by 6 bases; bases with no gene match: 6. The CDR3 has 15 residues. This CDR3 is CASSGDRGGNQPQHF. The DNA of the CDR3 is TGTGCCAGCAGCGGTGACAGGGGTGGCAATCAGCCCCAGCATTTT.